What follows is one T cell receptor (beta chain) and its context. The entry originates in a study of identical twins. Per germline, CDR1 MNHEY and CDR2 SVGEGT. V was pared by 0 bases and J by 8 bases, with 11 bases between. The CDR3 covers 14 residues. TCRdb reanalysed the 5' RACE reads using MiXCR and keeps one entry per CDR3 protein. This sample has fewer than 250,000 distinct CDR3 sequences, with about 7.5% found just once. These data also formed part of another study, on yellow fever vaccine responses in identical twins.

This clonotype was sampled from a woman aged 18 to 35 in good health. The genes are TRBV6-2 or TRBV6-3 and TRBJ1-5; a possible D gene is TRBD1 (6 bases). The material sequenced was memory (CD45RO+) T cells sorted from blood. The CDR3 loop is CASSYSTGAKPQHF. Written as DNA, the CDR3 is TGTGCCAGCAGTTACTCGACGGGGGCTAAGCCCCAGCATTTT.